This T cell receptor beta chain was documented in a study of cytomegalovirus exposure and HLA in healthy donors. The PCR employed 60 Vbeta primers together with 13 Jbeta primers. Using immunoSEQ multiplex PCR, the repertoire was profiled, and TCRdb retains in-frame clones only, with some absent. The sample carries about 190,000 clones, roughly 79% recorded once. The CDR3 runs to 14 residues. The V gene lost 3 bases and the J gene lost 8 bases, with 17 bases spanning the gap. In germline, CDR1 is SGDLS, CDR2 YYNGEE. The sequenced sample consisted of PBMCs. This chain links TRBV9 with TRBJ1-2, with a tentative D call TRBD1 (5 bases). The sequence was collected from a woman aged 18-29 years in good health and CMV-seronegative. CDR3 residues: CASSALTESPGYTF. The CDR3 DNA is TGTGCCAGCAGCGCATTGACAGAATCGCCGGGCTACACCTTC.